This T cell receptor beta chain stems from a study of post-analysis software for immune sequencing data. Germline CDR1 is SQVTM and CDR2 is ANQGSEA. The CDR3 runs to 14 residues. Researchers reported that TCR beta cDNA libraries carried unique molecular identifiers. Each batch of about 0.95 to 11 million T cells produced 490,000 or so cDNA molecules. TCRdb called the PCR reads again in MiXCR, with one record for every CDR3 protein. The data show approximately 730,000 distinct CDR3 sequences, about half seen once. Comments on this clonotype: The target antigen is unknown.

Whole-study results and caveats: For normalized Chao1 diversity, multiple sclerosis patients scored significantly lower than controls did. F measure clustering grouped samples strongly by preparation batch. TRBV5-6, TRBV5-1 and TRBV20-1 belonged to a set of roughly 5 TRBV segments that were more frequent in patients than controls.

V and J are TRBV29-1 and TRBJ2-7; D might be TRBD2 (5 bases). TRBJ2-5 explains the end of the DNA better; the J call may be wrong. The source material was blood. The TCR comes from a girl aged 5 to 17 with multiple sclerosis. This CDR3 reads CSVGQPSRGETQYF. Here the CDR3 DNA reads TGCAGCGTCGGCCAACCTAGCCGAGGAGAGACCCAGTACTTC.